This TCR beta chain was captured in a study of T cell responses to AZD1222 COVID-19 vaccine. Study in general: Pooled together were second doses at about 4 or about 12 weeks.

The method was immunoSEQ multiplex PCR; TCRdb's version includes in-frame clones alone and lacks a portion of them. Among 70,000 to 95,000 clones listed, about 88% were seen once. This clone occurred a few times. What it binds is not known. The study, taken as a whole, reports: Spike-specific TCR breadth and depth rose after two AZD1222 doses. The donors showed a predominance of white British ancestry and of females, with possible underestimation of clonal diversity. Among vaccine-associated CD4 TCRs, coverage spanned spike, with dominance at 160-218 and 743-854.

This specimen was peripheral blood, taken on day 0 of AZD1222 vaccination. The clonotype was recovered from an adult in good health.

The CDR3 DNA sequence: TGTGCCAGCAGCTTTGGCTCTTTGGGCCAGCCCCAGCATTTT. Its translation: CASSFGSLGQPQHF. The V gene is TRBV7-2, the J gene TRBJ1-5, with D unclear. CDR1 is SGHTA, CDR2 FQGNSA, per germline. This CDR3 comprises 14 residues. Trimming took 3 bases from V and 7 from J, leaving 13 bases between them.